These 14 T cell receptor beta chains were sequenced from one sample in a study of OX40 agonist ivuxolimab in advanced cancers. Assay: immunoSEQ multiplex PCR; the TCRdb copy retains only in-frame clones and omits some. Of 50,000 to 65,000 clones listed, roughly 85% are singletons. Here the sequenced sample was CD4+ or CD8+ T cells sorted from blood, taken in a trial of the OX40 agonist ivuxolimab. These receptors were obtained from an adult with an advanced solid tumor such as melanoma, head and neck, liver or kidney cancer.

The rearrangement uses TRBV5-1 and TRBJ2-2; 7 bases line up with TRBD2. Trimming at V came to 3 bases and at J to 5 bases, leaving 4 bases not matched to a gene. The V gene's germline CDR1 is SGHRS and CDR2 YFSETQ. The CDR3 sequence is 14 residues long. CDR3 nucleotides: TGCGCCAGCAGCTCGGACGGGGGGACCGGGGAGCTGTTTTTT. Translation gives CASSSDGGTGELFF.

V is TRBV19 and J is TRBJ1-1; 9 bases match TRBD1. V dropped 7 bases and J dropped 1; count of bases not matched to a gene: 4. Germline V gene lookup returns CDR1 LNHDA and CDR2 SQIVND (reference sequence). The CDR3 consists of 14 residues. The chain's CDR3 is CASTRQGGNTEAFF. The CDR3 DNA follows: TGTGCCAGTACCAGACAGGGGGGGAACACTGAAGCTTTCTTT.

CDR3 in amino acids: CASSLTSGRLDEQFF. For the CDR3, the DNA is TGCGCCAGCAGCCTCACTAGCGGGAGGCTCGATGAGCAGTTCTTC. The chain employs TRBV4-1 and TRBJ2-1, with 12 bases identical to TRBD2. V was clipped by 4 bases and J by 8 bases; unmatched bases: 6. The CDR3 loop spans 15 amino acids. Germline V gene data show CDR1 as MGHRA and CDR2 as YSYEKL.

The rearrangement joins TRBV2 to TRBJ2-1; TRBD2 matches 12 bases. The CDR3 is 16 amino acids. V shed 4 bases and J 6 bases; nucleotides not matched to a gene: 7. CDR1 and CDR2 from the germline V gene are SNHLY and FYNNEI. The CDR3 here is CASSAFGLAGINEQFF. The CDR3 DNA reads as TGTGCCAGCAGTGCGTTTGGACTAGCGGGAATCAATGAGCAGTTCTTC.

CDR3 region: CASTAGPQAFHTGELFF. The CDR3 DNA is TGTGCCAGCACCGCCGGGCCCCAGGCCTTCCACACCGGGGAGCTGTTTTTT. The rearrangement uses TRBV7-3 and TRBJ2-2; no clear D gene. V gave up 7 bases and J gave up 3 bases, with 21 bases separating them. Germline loops: CDR1 SGHTA, CDR2 FQGTGA. The CDR3 runs 17 residues. Using reference TRBV7-3 and TRBJ2-2 for the parts outside the CDR3, the full variable domain is GAGVSQTPSNKVTEKGKYVELRCDPISGHTALYWYRQSLGQGPEFLIYFQGTGAADDSGLPNDRFFAVRPEGSVSTLKIQRTERGDSAVYLCASTAGPQAFHTGELFFGEGSRLTVL.

The chain links TRBV25-1 to TRBJ1-4; D is unresolved. The CDR3 length is 14 residues. Germline V gene data show CDR1 as MGHDK and CDR2 as SYGVNS. V was shortened by 2 bases and J by 4 bases, with 8 bases between the two germline ends. The chain's CDR3 is CASSEARINEKLFF. CDR3 nucleotide sequence: TGTGCCAGCAGTGAAGCAAGGATTAATGAAAAACTGTTTTTT. Full variable domain (rest looked up from reference TRBV25-1 and TRBJ1-4): EADIYQTPRYLVIGTGKKITLECSQTMGHDKMYWYQQDPGMELHLIHYSYGVNSTEKGDLSSESTVSRIRTEHFPLTLESARPSHTSQYLCASSEARINEKLFFGSGTQLSVL.

The chain has TRBV5-5 and TRBJ2-1; D not resolved. In germline, CDR1 is SGHKS, CDR2 YYEKEE (reference sequence). The CDR3 has 13 amino acids. Trimming removed 4 bases at V and 4 bases at J, with 9 bases between. The CDR3 loop is CASSQLTYNEQFF. The CDR3 bases are TGTGCCAGCAGCCAATTAACTTACAATGAGCAGTTCTTC.

The CDR3 spells CASSYRENEKLFF. The CDR3 coding sequence is TGTGCCAGCAGTTATAGGGAAAATGAAAAACTGTTTTTT. This sequence joins TRBV28 and TRBJ1-4; unclear D gene. The CDR3 spans 13 residues. Per germline, CDR1 MDHEN and CDR2 SYDVKM. Trimming took off 4 bases at V and 5 bases at J, with 8 bases between the two ends.

The CDR3 is CASSYVGFPGGLFF. DNA for the CDR3: TGTGCCAGCAGTTATGTGGGCTTCCCCGGCGGACTGTTTTTT. V gene TRBV6-6 combines with J gene TRBJ1-4; D is unclear. Deletions cut 3 bases from V and 13 bases from J, with 18 bases between. This CDR3 has 14 residues. The germline gives CDR1 MNHNY, CDR2 SVGAGI (reference sequence).

This rearrangement joins TRBV30 to TRBJ2-5; D not certain. From germline, CDR1 is GTSNPN and CDR2 SVGIG (reference sequence). This CDR3 spans 11 amino acids. V lost 2 bases and J lost 4, with 5 bases in between. The CDR3 sequence: CAWSSGETQYF. DNA of the CDR3: TGTGCCTGGAGTTCAGGAGAGACCCAGTACTTC.

J is TRBJ2-1 and V is TRBV5-6; the match to TRBD1 covers 8 bases. CDR1 is SGHDT, CDR2 YYEEEE, per germline. CDR3 length: 15 residues. The J segment lost 4 bases and the V segment lost 2 bases, leaving 5 bases of the junction unmatched. The CDR3 DNA is TGTGCCAGCAGCTTCCGGGGGACAGGATACAATGAGCAGTTCTTC. Encoded protein: CASSFRGTGYNEQFF. Looking up the rest from reference TRBV5-6 and TRBJ2-1 gives the full variable domain: DAGVTQSPTHLIKTRGQQVTLRCSPKSGHDTVSWYQQALGQGPQFIFQYYEEEERQRGNFPDRFSGHQFPNYSSELNVNALLLGDSALYLCASSFRGTGYNEQFFGPGTRLTVL.

V and J are TRBV18 and TRBJ1-1; no clear D gene. The CDR3 length is 14 residues. Germline V gene sequence: CDR1 KGHSH, CDR2 LQKENI. Trimming took off 3 bases at V and 5 bases at J, with 13 bases between the two ends. The CDR3 DNA reads as TGTGCCAGCTCACCCCTAACCTCGGGGACTGAAGCTTTCTTT. This sequence encodes CASSPLTSGTEAFF.

The J gene is TRBJ2-7, the V gene TRBV5-4; D perhaps matches TRBD1 (6 bases). Between the trimmed V and J ends, which lost 5 bases and 0 bases, there was a span of 9 bases. This CDR3 has 13 amino acids. In germline, CDR1 is SGHNT, CDR2 YYREEE (reference sequence). The CDR3 DNA sequence: TGTGCCAGCAGACGGGACACCTCCTACGAGCAGTACTTC. Translation gives CASRRDTSYEQYF.

The chain links TRBV7-2 to TRBJ2-1; D tentatively fits TRBD1 or TRBD2 (5 bases each). V was cut by 5 bases and J by 6 bases, with 11 bases left in between. Germline assignment: CDR1 SGHTA and CDR2 FQGNSA. The CDR3 has 13 amino acids. CDR3 nucleotide sequence: TGTGCCAGCAGCCGAGGGACCGGCAATGAGCAGTTCTTC. This translates into CASSRGTGNEQFF.